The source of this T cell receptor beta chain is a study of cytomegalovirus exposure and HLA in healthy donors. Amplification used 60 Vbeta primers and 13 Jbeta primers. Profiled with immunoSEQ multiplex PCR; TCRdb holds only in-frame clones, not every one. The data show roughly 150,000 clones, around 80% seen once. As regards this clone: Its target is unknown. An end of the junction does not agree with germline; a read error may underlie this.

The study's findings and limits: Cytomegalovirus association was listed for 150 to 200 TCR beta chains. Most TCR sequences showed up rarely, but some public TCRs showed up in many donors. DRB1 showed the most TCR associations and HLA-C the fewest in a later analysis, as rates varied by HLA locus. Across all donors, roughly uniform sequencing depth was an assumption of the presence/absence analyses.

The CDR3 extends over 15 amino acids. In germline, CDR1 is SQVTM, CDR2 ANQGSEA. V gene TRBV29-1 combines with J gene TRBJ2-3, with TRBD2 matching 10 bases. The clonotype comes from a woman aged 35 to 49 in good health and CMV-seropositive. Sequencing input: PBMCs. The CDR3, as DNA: TGCAGCGGTGAAGGACTAGCGGTCCCCACAGATACGCAGTATTTT. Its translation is CSGEGLAVPTDTQYF.